The 28 T cell receptor beta chains listed next were all sequenced from one sample in a study of T cell repertoires in aging, cancer and after chemotherapy. The template was genomic DNA from peripheral blood, not RNA. TRB rearrangements spanning V, D and J were amplified using mixed TRB-A/B primers. MiXCR, applied by TCRdb to the multiplex PCR reads, yields one record per CDR3 protein. The sample gives about 1,600 distinct CDR3 sequences, 23% of which show up once; about 45% is in the top ten. Sequences were obtained from blood. These TCRs come from a human donor with a solid tumor.

This clonotype was observed a few times. V gene TRBV3-1 combines with J gene TRBJ2-7, with no clear D. CDR1 is LGHDT and CDR2 is YNNKEL in the germline V gene (reference sequence). Trimming pared 4 bases from V and 0 bases from J, leaving 10 bases between. The CDR3 is 14 residues long. The CDR3 region is CASSPTTDSYEQYF. In DNA, the CDR3 is TGTGCCAGCAGCCCGACGACGGACTCCTACGAGCAGTACTTC.

This clonotype was observed a few times. The chain links TRBV28 to TRBJ2-2; D is possibly TRBD2 (6 bases). The ends were cut back, 4 bases at V and 1 base at J, with 13 bases in the middle. The germline V gene encodes CDR1 MDHEN and CDR2 SYDVKM. This CDR3 has 16 residues. The CDR3 DNA is TGTGCCAGCAGTTATAGGACTATGCTGAACACCGGGGAGCTGTTTTTT. It yields the protein CASSYRTMLNTGELFF.

Judged by abundance, this clonotype is medium-sized. The chain uses TRBV6-5 and TRBJ2-3; D not certain. Germline V lookup: CDR1 MNHEY, CDR2 SVGAGI. CDR3 length: 13 residues. Trimming took off 6 bases at V and 5 bases at J, with 12 bases between the two ends. CDR3 bases: TGTGCCAGCAGCAACCGTCCTAGAGATACGCAGTATTTT. It codes for CASSNRPRDTQYF.

The rearrangement joins TRBV12-5 to TRBJ1-1; possible D gene TRBD1, 5 bases. Germline lookup yields CDR1 LGHNT and CDR2 FRNRAP. This CDR3 is built from 15 residues. Trimming shortened V by 2 bases and J by 0 bases, and 10 bases separated the two germline ends. In DNA form, the CDR3 reads TGTGCTAGTGGTTTGATGACAGCCATGAACACTGAAGCTTTCTTT. Translating it yields CASGLMTAMNTEAFF.

This clonotype qualifies as large. The J gene is TRBJ2-1, the V gene TRBV20-1; 12 positions agree with TRBD2. Germline-derived CDR1 and CDR2 are DFQATT and SNEGSKA (reference sequence). This CDR3 is built from 15 residues. The J segment lost 8 bases and the V segment lost 1 base, leaving 6 bases of the junction unmatched. The CDR3 nucleotides read TGCAGTGCTAGAGTAGGGACTAGCGGGTTACATGAGCAGTTCTTC. It is translated as CSARVGTSGLHEQFF.

The V call is TRBV5-4, the J call TRBJ2-5, with 10 bases matching TRBD2. CDR1 SGHNT and CDR2 YYREEE come from the germline V gene (reference sequence). CDR3 length: 16 residues. J was trimmed by 0 bases and V by 4 bases; bases with no gene match: 6. The DNA for the CDR3 is TGTGCCAGCAGCAATAGACTAGCGGGTTACCAAGAGACCCAGTACTTC. Its translation is CASSNRLAGYQETQYF.

This clonotype was seen a handful of times. The rearrangement links TRBV15 to TRBJ1-1; D call uncertain. Germline CDR1 and CDR2: LNHNV and YYDKDF (reference sequence). The CDR3 consists of 15 residues. The germline V and J ends were trimmed by 7 bases and 10 bases, with 25 bases remaining between them. The CDR3 loop reads CATTRIDRNIDPAFF. The DNA of the CDR3 is TGTGCCACCACCCGAATTGATAGAAATATTGACCCAGCTTTCTTT.

This clonotype was seen only a few times. The gene calls are TRBV20-1 and TRBJ1-1; the D gene is possibly TRBD1 (6 bases). This CDR3 contains 13 residues. Germline V CDR1 and CDR2: DFQATT, SNEGSKA (reference sequence). Trimming shortened V by 5 bases and J by 7 bases, and 17 bases separated the two germline ends. The CDR3 DNA reads as TGCAGTGCTGTTTCACAGGGCATGGATGAAGCTTTCTTT. This sequence encodes CSAVSQGMDEAFF.

The chain uses TRBV19 and TRBJ2-5, with 11 bases fitting TRBD1. Trimming at V came to 3 bases and at J to 7 bases, leaving 16 bases not matched to a gene. CDR1 is LNHDA, CDR2 SQIVND, per germline (reference sequence). The CDR3 length is 18 residues. CDR3 amino acids: CASSIGGTGGVRGWTQYF. The CDR3 nucleotides are TGTGCCAGTAGTATTGGGGGGACAGGGGGGGTCCGGGGGTGGACCCAGTACTTC. Complete variable domain (other parts from reference TRBV19 and TRBJ2-5): DGGITQSPKYLFRKEGQNVTLSCEQNLNHDAMYWYRQDPGQGLRLIYYSQIVNDFQKGDIAEGYSVSREKKESFPLTVTSAQKNPTAFYLCASSIGGTGGVRGWTQYFGPGTRLLVL.

Points on this clonotype: This may stem from a read error, because a much larger clone lies one nucleotide away. V and J are TRBV19 and TRBJ2-7; no reliable D call. This CDR3 is built from 13 residues. The ends were cut back, 3 bases at V and 2 bases at J, with 8 bases in the middle. CDR1 is LNHDA and CDR2 is SQIVND in the germline V gene (reference sequence). CDR3 in DNA: TGTGCCAGTAGTATTAGGGTTACCTACGAGCAGTACTTC. This translates into CASSIRVTYEQYF.

This clonotype occurred a few times. This rearrangement joins TRBV20-1 to TRBJ2-5; no firm D call. This CDR3 is built from 13 residues. The ends were cut back, 6 bases at V and 5 bases at J, with 16 bases in the middle. Germline assignment: CDR1 DFQATT and CDR2 SNEGSKA (reference sequence). CDR3 sequence reads: CSATYQNGETQYF. CDR3 coding DNA: TGCAGTGCCACTTATCAGAACGGGGAGACCCAGTACTTC.

This clonotype showed up just a few times. The gene calls are TRBV20-1 and TRBJ2-3, with 11 bases matching TRBD2. Germline V gene lookup returns CDR1 DFQATT and CDR2 SNEGSKA (reference sequence). V trimming: 1 base; J trimming: 4 bases; junction bases outside the gene matches: 4. This CDR3 spans 15 amino acids. This chain's CDR3 is CSARVLAGGADTQYF. The CDR3, as DNA: TGCAGTGCTAGAGTATTAGCGGGAGGGGCAGATACGCAGTATTTT.

The genes are TRBV20-1 and TRBJ2-3, with a possible D match to TRBD1 (7 bases). Between the trimmed V and J ends, which lost 6 bases and 2 bases, there was a span of 12 bases. The germline V gene encodes CDR1 DFQATT and CDR2 SNEGSKA (reference sequence). CDR3 length: 13 residues. In DNA, the CDR3 is TGCAGTGCCGGAGGGGGCTTCACAGATACGCAGTATTTT. Amino acids: CSAGGGFTDTQYF.

This clonotype is deemed medium-sized. The chain is built from TRBV6-5 and TRBJ1-3; no definite D call. CDR1 and CDR2 (germline): MNHEY, SVGAGI. Trimming shortened V by 0 bases and J by 0 bases, and 12 bases separated the two germline ends. The CDR3 length is 17 residues. The CDR3 nucleotides are TGTGCCAGCAGTTACTCGCGGCCAGCGAGCTCTGGAAACACCATATATTTT. As protein: CASSYSRPASSGNTIYF.

This clonotype has more than one count but fewer than ten. The chain links TRBV19 to TRBJ2-6; D call uncertain. Germline CDR1 is LNHDA and CDR2 is SQIVND (reference sequence). Trimming shortened V by 11 bases and J by 0 bases, and 8 bases separated the two germline ends. CDR3 length: 13 residues. DNA of the CDR3: TGTGCCGGCCGTCTCTCTGGGGCCAACGTCCTGACTTTC. Translating it yields CAGRLSGANVLTF.

V usage is TRBV18 and J usage is TRBJ1-4, with D possibly matching TRBD1 (5 bases). Looked up from germline, CDR1 is KGHSH and CDR2 is LQKENI. The CDR3 spans 15 residues. With 2 bases removed from V and 7 bases from J, the gap between germline ends came to 14 bases. CDR3 DNA sequence: TGTGCCAGCTCACCAAGCCAGGGATCGGGTGAAAAACTGTTTTTT. It codes for CASSPSQGSGEKLFF.

This clonotype is medium-sized (0.01 to 0.1%) in the sample. V gene TRBV19 combines with J gene TRBJ2-5; no definite D call. Trimming pared 9 bases from V and 2 bases from J, leaving 13 bases between. This CDR3 is 13 amino acids long. Germline CDR1 is LNHDA and CDR2 is SQIVND (reference sequence). The CDR3 DNA reads TGTGCCAGATCCCGAGGCACTCAAGAGACCCAGTACTTC. Its translation is CARSRGTQETQYF.

This clonotype was detected only a few times. The CDR3 region is CASSPTGGSYNEQFF. The DNA of the CDR3 is TGTGCCAGCAGCCCGACAGGGGGCTCCTACAATGAGCAGTTCTTC. This chain connects TRBV7-2 to TRBJ2-1; 9 positions match TRBD1. Germline V gives CDR1 SGHTA, CDR2 FQGNSA. This CDR3 has 15 residues. The V gene end was trimmed by 5 bases and the J gene end by 0 bases; junction bases not matched to a gene: 2.

In its sample, this clonotype was seen a few times. This chain links TRBV19 with TRBJ1-5, with D maybe TRBD1 (5 bases). CDR3 length: 14 amino acids. With 4 bases removed from V and 7 bases from J, the gap between germline ends came to 14 bases. Germline CDR1 reads LNHDA; CDR2 reads SQIVND (reference sequence). CDR3 sequence (DNA): TGTGCCAGTAGTACGGAACCAGGGTTCCAGCCCCAGCATTTT. It translates to CASSTEPGFQPQHF. The variable domain in full, with the rest retrieved from reference TRBV19 and TRBJ1-5, is DGGITQSPKYLFRKEGQNVTLSCEQNLNHDAMYWYRQDPGQGLRLIYYSQIVNDFQKGDIAEGYSVSREKKESFPLTVTSAQKNPTAFYLCASSTEPGFQPQHFGDGTRLSIL.

The chain employs TRBV28 and TRBJ2-7; D ambiguous. This CDR3 region has 19 residues. Trimming took 5 bases from V and 3 from J, leaving 29 bases between them. Germline assignment: CDR1 MDHEN and CDR2 SYDVKM. The CDR3 nucleotides are TGTGCCAGCAGTACCGGGCATAAAAAATGGGCGACCTTCATCTACGAGCAGTACTTC. Its translation: CASSTGHKKWATFIYEQYF.

V and J are TRBV6-5 and TRBJ2-1, with D possibly being TRBD1 (5 bases). The germline gives CDR1 MNHEY, CDR2 SVGAGI. This CDR3 is 13 amino acids long. Trimming pared 8 bases from V and 0 bases from J, leaving 8 bases between. The CDR3 nucleotides are TGTGCCAGCTTGGGGCTCTCCTACAATGAGCAGTTCTTC. Encoded protein: CASLGLSYNEQFF.

The chain uses TRBV21-1 and TRBJ2-5. TRBV21-1 is recorded as a pseudogene. The CDR3 extends over 20 amino acids. CDR3 loop: CASSKDRRMRTLGYQETQYF. The CDR3 bases are TGTGCCAGCAGCAAAGATCGTCGGATGAGAACTTTGGGGTACCAAGAGACCCAGTACTTC.

This clonotype is medium-sized (0.01 to 0.1%) within its sample. The genes are TRBV19 and TRBJ1-1; 9 positions agree with TRBD1. The germline V gene has CDR1 LNHDA and CDR2 SQIVND (reference sequence). V was pared by 4 bases and J by 5 bases, with 8 bases of the junction left unmatched. The CDR3 is 15 residues long. The CDR3 here is CASSTQGQGWTEAFF. Here the CDR3 DNA reads TGTGCCAGTAGTACCCAGGGACAGGGATGGACTGAAGCTTTCTTT.

This clonotype occurred a few times. The rearrangement uses TRBV6-2 or TRBV6-3 and TRBJ2-2, with TRBD2 matching over 11 bases. The CDR3 totals 15 residues. J was trimmed by 4 bases and V by 6 bases; bases with no gene match: 4. The germline V gene has CDR1 MNHEY and CDR2 SVGEGT. The CDR3 sequence: CASSLAGGVTGELFF. In nucleotides, the CDR3 is TGTGCCAGCAGCTTAGCGGGAGGGGTCACCGGGGAGCTGTTTTTT.

This clonotype is medium-sized (0.01 to 0.1%) within its sample. The chain joins TRBV7-9 to TRBJ1-2, with no clear D. Trimming shortened V by 4 bases and J by 6 bases, and 6 bases separated the two germline ends. This CDR3 is built from 11 residues. Looked up from germline, CDR1 is SEHNR and CDR2 is FQNEAQ (reference sequence). Written as DNA, the CDR3 is TGTGCCAGCAGCTCCCGCAATGGCTACACCTTC. This codes for CASSSRNGYTF.

This clonotype was observed a few times. V usage is TRBV7-9 and J usage is TRBJ2-1; tentative D call: TRBD2 (5 bases). This CDR3 is built from 12 residues. In germline, CDR1 is SEHNR, CDR2 FQNEAQ (reference sequence). The V gene lost 7 bases and the J gene lost 6 bases, with 10 bases spanning the gap. This chain's CDR3 is CASTSGSNEQFF. DNA for the CDR3: TGTGCCAGCACCTCGGGGAGCAATGAGCAGTTCTTC.

The CDR3 sequence: CASSLGGITYNEQFF. DNA for the CDR3: TGTGCCAGCAGCTTGGGAGGGATTACCTACAATGAGCAGTTCTTC. This chain links TRBV11-3 with TRBJ2-1; 7 nucleotides line up with TRBD2. V shed 3 bases and J 2 bases; nucleotides not matched to a gene: 4. The germline V gene has CDR1 SGHNT and CDR2 YENEEA. CDR3 length: 15 residues.

This clonotype turned up a few times. The genes are TRBV12-3 or TRBV12-4 and TRBJ1-1, with 9 bases identical to TRBD1. The V gene end was trimmed by 6 bases and the J gene end by 6 bases; junction bases not matched to a gene: 11. This CDR3 region has 15 residues. CDR3 DNA sequence: TGTGCCAGCAGCCCCAGGACAGGGGTTGGGGCTGAAGCTTTCTTT. Protein product: CASSPRTGVGAEAFF.